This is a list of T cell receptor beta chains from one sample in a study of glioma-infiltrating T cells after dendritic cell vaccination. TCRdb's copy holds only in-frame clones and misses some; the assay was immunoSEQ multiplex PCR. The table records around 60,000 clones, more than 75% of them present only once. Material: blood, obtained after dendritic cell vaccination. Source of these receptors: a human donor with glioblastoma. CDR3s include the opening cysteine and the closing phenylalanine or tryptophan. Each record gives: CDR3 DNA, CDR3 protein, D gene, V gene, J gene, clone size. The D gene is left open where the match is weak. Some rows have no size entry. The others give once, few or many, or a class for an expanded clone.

CDR3nt: TGTGCCAGCAGTGTTACAGGGGTATCTGGAAACACCATATATTTT
CDR3aa: CASSVTGVSGNTIYF
d_gene: TRBD1
v_gene: TRBV6-1
j_gene: TRBJ1-3
abundance: -

CDR3nt: TGTGCCAGTAGTGTAAAAGGGGACTATGGCTACACCTTC
CDR3aa: CASSVKGDYGYTF
d_gene: -
v_gene: TRBV19
j_gene: TRBJ1-2
abundance: -

CDR3nt: TGTGCCAGCAGCTTGTTCCGGGATGGCTACACCTTC
CDR3aa: CASSLFRDGYTF
d_gene: -
v_gene: TRBV5-6
j_gene: TRBJ1-2
abundance: -

CDR3nt: TGTGCCAGTAGTAGTCAGGGGGACAACTATGGCTACACCTTC
CDR3aa: CASSSQGDNYGYTF
d_gene: TRBD1
v_gene: TRBV19
j_gene: TRBJ1-2
abundance: once

CDR3nt: TGTGCCAGCAGTCCGACAGGGAACACCGGGGAGCTGTTTTTT
CDR3aa: CASSPTGNTGELFF
d_gene: -
v_gene: TRBV6-4
j_gene: TRBJ2-2
abundance: -

CDR3nt: TGTGCCAGCAGCCCGACAGAACTTAGCAATCAGCCCCAGCATTTT
CDR3aa: CASSPTELSNQPQHF
d_gene: -
v_gene: TRBV7-2
j_gene: TRBJ1-5
abundance: -

CDR3nt: TGCAGCGTTGAAACAGGCTCCTACTCTGGAAACACCATATATTTT
CDR3aa: CSVETGSYSGNTIYF
d_gene: -
v_gene: TRBV29-1
j_gene: TRBJ1-3
abundance: few

CDR3nt: TGTGCCACCTTGGGGGGAAACAACGAGCAGTACTTC
CDR3aa: CATLGGNNEQYF
d_gene: -
v_gene: TRBV6-6
j_gene: TRBJ2-7
abundance: once

CDR3nt: TGTGCCAGCAGCGTAGGGGCAGGGACATCCTACAATGAGCAGTTCTTC
CDR3aa: CASSVGAGTSYNEQFF
d_gene: -
v_gene: TRBV9
j_gene: TRBJ2-1
abundance: -

CDR3nt: TGTGCCACAGCAAACACAGGGGGTACTGGAAACACCATATATTTT
CDR3aa: CATANTGGTGNTIYF
d_gene: TRBD1
v_gene: TRBV25-1
j_gene: TRBJ1-3
abundance: -

CDR3nt: TGTGCCAGCTCACCATTACTAGCGGGGCTCAACGAGCAGTACTTC
CDR3aa: CASSPLLAGLNEQYF
d_gene: TRBD2
v_gene: TRBV18
j_gene: TRBJ2-7
abundance: -

CDR3nt: TGTGCCATCAGTGAGCCTAGGGACAGCTTGAACACTGAAGCTTTCTTT
CDR3aa: CAISEPRDSLNTEAFF
d_gene: TRBD1
v_gene: TRBV10-3
j_gene: TRBJ1-1
abundance: -